This T cell receptor beta chain was identified in a study of cytomegalovirus exposure and HLA in healthy donors. The germline V gene has CDR1 SGHNT and CDR2 YYREEE (reference sequence). The CDR3 has 15 residues. Trimming stripped 0 bases from V and 5 bases from J, with 12 bases between. With regard to this clone: Its antigen is unidentified.

Overall study results and limits: The study put 150 to 200 TCR beta chains on its list as cytomegalovirus-associated. Earlier analysis looked at TCR beta V segments, and most were productive about 87% or about 30% of the time. Follow-up analysis found HLA locus-dependent TCR association rates, highest for DRB1 and lowest for HLA-C. When a later analysis was performed, an Asian-associated ancestry cluster reportedly had fewer N-insertions than the approximately 680-donor mean.

PCR amplification relied on 60 Vbeta primers (plus 13 Jbeta primers). Repertoires were generated with immunoSEQ multiplex PCR, while TCRdb's copy carries only in-frame clones and drops some. Found here are fewer than 150,000 clones, 82% of them singletons; the top ten hold nearly 2.5%. The chain joins TRBV5-4 to TRBJ2-1; possibly TRBD2 for D (6 bases). Sample: PBMCs. The sequence was obtained from a woman aged 18-29 years in good health and CMV-seronegative. CDR3 coding DNA: TGTGCCAGCAGCTTGGAATGGCGGGGAAACAATGAGCAGTTCTTC. This gives the protein CASSLEWRGNNEQFF.